One and the same sample provided the 30 T cell receptor beta chains below, sequenced in a study of shared clonotypes between healthy human individuals. The protocol was immunoSEQ multiplex PCR, while the TCRdb copy is restricted to in-frame clones and leaves out a portion. The table shows about 1.5 million clones, with 98% occurring only once. The sequencing input was naive CD4+ T cells sorted from blood. Subset indicated: CD45RA+ positively selected. The receptors here all came from a man aged 30 to 39 in good health.

V usage is TRBV29-1 and J usage is TRBJ1-2; D remains unclear. Germline values: CDR1 SQVTM, CDR2 ANQGSEA. The CDR3 sequence is 10 residues long. Trimming pared 6 bases from V and 6 bases from J, leaving 8 bases between. The DNA for the CDR3 is TGCAGCGTGGGGTCAAATGGCTACACCTTC. Amino acids: CSVGSNGYTF.

This sequence joins TRBV29-1 and TRBJ2-3; no clear D. The CDR3 consists of 12 residues. From germline, CDR1 is SQVTM and CDR2 ANQGSEA. The CDR3 coding sequence is TGCAGTGGAGAGAAGGGCACAGATACGCAGTATTTT. Amino acids: CSGEKGTDTQYF.

This chain connects TRBV12-5 to TRBJ2-7, with 9 bases aligning to TRBD2. Trimming took 4 bases from V and 7 from J; bases not matched to a gene: 11. Germline values: CDR1 LGHNT, CDR2 FRNRAP. CDR3 length: 15 amino acids. Here the CDR3 reads CASGSRLAESSEQYF. The CDR3 nucleotides are TGTGCTAGTGGTTCCCGACTAGCGGAGAGTAGTGAGCAGTACTTC.

This clone appeared a few times. The chain carries TRBV5-4 and TRBJ2-3, with D possibly TRBD1 on 5 matching bases. V lost 0 bases to trimming and J lost 6 bases, with 11 bases between them. This CDR3 contains 14 residues. Germline CDR1 and CDR2: SGHNT and YYREEE (reference sequence). CDR3 protein: CASSLVQVGDTQYF. The CDR3 DNA reads TGTGCCAGCAGCTTGGTACAGGTGGGGGATACGCAGTATTTT. Variable domain in full (rest from reference TRBV5-4 and TRBJ2-3): ETGVTQSPTHLIKTRGQQVTLRCSSQSGHNTVSWYQQALGQGPQFIFQYYREEENGRGNFPPRFSGLQFPNYSSELNVNALELDDSALYLCASSLVQVGDTQYFGPGTRLTVL.

V gene TRBV18 combines with J gene TRBJ2-7; 9 bases match TRBD1. The ends lost 4 bases at V and 0 bases at J; junction bases unmatched: 4. Germline V gene sequence: CDR1 KGHSH, CDR2 LQKENI. CDR3 length equals 15 residues. The CDR3 DNA is TGTGCCAGCTCACGGGGGGACAGGGTCTCCTACGAGCAGTACTTC. Its protein is CASSRGDRVSYEQYF.

This rearrangement joins TRBV5-1 to TRBJ2-5; D may be TRBD1 (5 bases). Germline V gene data show CDR1 as SGHRS and CDR2 as YFSETQ. Trimming shortened V by 4 bases and J by 2 bases, and 9 bases separated the two germline ends. The CDR3 length is 13 residues. As DNA, the CDR3 is TGCGCCAGCAGCCGACAGCCTCAAGAGACCCAGTACTTC. This translates into CASSRQPQETQYF.

Details on this clone: The sample contains more than one DNA sequence encoding this CDR3. The rearrangement joins TRBV9 to TRBJ2-5, with TRBD2 matching 7 bases. The CDR3 is 15 residues long. Per the germline V gene, CDR1 is SGDLS and CDR2 is YYNGEE. V dropped 0 bases and J dropped 5; count of bases not matched to a gene: 7. CDR3 region: CASSVVPSGTETQYF. The CDR3 DNA is TGTGCCAGCAGCGTAGTCCCCAGCGGGACGGAGACCCAGTACTTC.

The chain combines TRBV10-3 with TRBJ1-3, with no clear D. Trimming stripped 3 bases from V and 0 bases from J, with 9 bases between. This CDR3 comprises 15 residues. CDR1 is ENHRY and CDR2 is SYGVKD in the germline V gene. This chain's CDR3 is CAISDGSLSGNTIYF. Written as DNA, the CDR3 is TGTGCCATCAGTGATGGCAGCCTCTCTGGAAACACCATATATTTT.

The rearrangement joins TRBV7-8 to TRBJ2-1; possible D gene TRBD2, 5 bases. The V end was cut by 5 bases, the J end by 4 bases, with 12 bases between. Germline-derived CDR1 and CDR2 are SGHVS and FQNEAQ. The CDR3 sequence is 14 residues long. Written as DNA, the CDR3 is TGTGCCAGCAGCCCCCGGGGATTTTACAATGAGCAGTTCTTC. It yields the protein CASSPRGFYNEQFF.

The V gene is TRBV11-2, the J gene TRBJ2-1; D remains unclear. The CDR3 is made up of 14 amino acids. Trimming removed 5 bases at V and 7 bases at J, with 15 bases between. Germline V gives CDR1 SGHAT, CDR2 FQNNGV. In nucleotides, the CDR3 is TGTGCCAGCAGCCCCGGCCGGGCGGCGAATGAGCAGTTCTTC. It translates to CASSPGRAANEQFF.

The J gene is TRBJ2-7, the V gene TRBV18, with D maybe TRBD1 (6 bases). The ends were cut back, 2 bases at V and 3 bases at J, with 26 bases in the middle. The CDR3 is 19 amino acids. Germline V gives CDR1 KGHSH, CDR2 LQKENI. CDR3 sequence: CASSPGIPGHLDFSYEQYF. The DNA of the CDR3 is TGTGCCAGCTCACCAGGAATACCGGGACACTTAGACTTCAGCTACGAGCAGTACTTC. Drawing the rest from reference TRBV18 and TRBJ2-7, the complete variable domain is NAGVMQNPRHLVRRRGQEARLRCSPMKGHSHVYWYRQLPEEGLKFMVYLQKENIIDESGMPKERFSAEFPKEGPSILRIQQVVRGDSAAYFCASSPGIPGHLDFSYEQYFGPGTRLTVT.

The rearrangement joins TRBV7-2 to TRBJ2-1; D remains unclear. Germline V lookup: CDR1 SGHTA, CDR2 FQGNSA. The length of the CDR3 is 18 residues. The V gene lost 1 base and the J gene lost 0 bases, with 16 bases spanning the gap. CDR3 DNA sequence: TGTGCCAGCAGCTTAGTCGCTAGGTCTCCCAGCTCCTACAATGAGCAGTTCTTC. It specifies CASSLVARSPSSYNEQFF. The whole variable domain, remainder taken from reference TRBV7-2 and TRBJ2-1, is GAGVSQSPSNKVTEKGKDVELRCDPISGHTALYWYRQSLGQGLEFLIYFQGNSAPDKSGLPSDRFSAERTGGSVSTLTIQRTQQEDSAVYLCASSLVARSPSSYNEQFFGPGTRLTVL.

The chain links TRBV19 to TRBJ2-1; no clear D. Deletions cut 4 bases from V and 2 bases from J, with 12 bases between. The CDR3 has 15 amino acids. The germline CDR1 and CDR2 sequences are LNHDA and SQIVND (reference sequence). The CDR3 nucleotides are TGTGCCAGTAGTAGGCCCGCTCCAACCTACAATGAGCAGTTCTTC. It encodes CASSRPAPTYNEQFF.

V usage is TRBV5-4 and J usage is TRBJ2-7; D may be TRBD1 (6 bases). This CDR3 contains 14 residues. Germline assignment: CDR1 SGHNT and CDR2 YYREEE (reference sequence). Trimming left V 5 bases short and J 2 bases short, with 14 bases between. CDR3 nucleotide sequence: TGTGCCAGCAGTTCCGGGACACCTCCCTACGAGCAGTACTTC. Protein: CASSSGTPPYEQYF.

V usage is TRBV7-2 and J usage is TRBJ1-3; D may be TRBD1 (5 bases). Germline assignment: CDR1 SGHTA and CDR2 FQGNSA. The V gene lost 4 bases and the J gene lost 3 bases, with 13 bases spanning the gap. The CDR3 length is 15 residues. CDR3 residues: CASSYDWGYGNTIYF. As DNA, the CDR3 is TGTGCCAGCAGCTATGATTGGGGGTATGGAAACACCATATATTTT.

Worth noting for this clone: This sample also contains other DNA sequences that code for the same CDR3. This chain uses TRBV5-1 with TRBJ2-1, with D possibly TRBD2 on 6 matching bases. The germline CDR1 and CDR2 sequences are SGHRS and YFSETQ. Trimming shortened V by 0 bases and J by 7 bases, and 11 bases separated the two germline ends. CDR3 length equals 14 residues. The CDR3 DNA follows: TGCGCCAGCAGCTTGGTGGCGGGGAATAATGAGCAGTTCTTC. Translation: CASSLVAGNNEQFF.

This clone was seen a single time. The J gene is TRBJ2-3, the V gene TRBV28, with a tentative D call TRBD1 (5 bases). From germline, CDR1 is MDHEN and CDR2 SYDVKM. CDR3 length: 11 residues. The V end was cut by 8 bases, the J end by 7 bases, with 10 bases between. The CDR3 DNA is TGTGCCAGCGGCAGGGCCTATACGCAGTATTTT. Translating it yields CASGRAYTQYF.

This clone was seen just once. V gene TRBV18 combines with J gene TRBJ1-2, with D maybe TRBD1 (5 bases). V shed 4 bases and J shed 2 bases, with 11 bases lying between them. Germline CDR1 is KGHSH and CDR2 is LQKENI. CDR3 length: 14 residues. Here the CDR3 reads CASSRGRENYGYTF. In nucleotides, the CDR3 is TGTGCCAGCTCACGGGGCAGGGAGAACTATGGCTACACCTTC.

This clone was seen once. The chain recombines TRBV9 with TRBJ2-5; 8 nucleotides match TRBD2. V shed 3 bases, J shed 4 bases, and the junction held 8 bases outside the gene matches. Germline CDR1 is SGDLS and CDR2 is YYNGEE. The CDR3 length is 15 residues. This CDR3 is CASSAGLAGGETQYF. CDR3 nucleotides: TGTGCCAGCAGCGCCGGACTAGCCGGCGGAGAGACCCAGTACTTC.

The chain carries TRBV6-5 and TRBJ2-1; no clear D. The CDR3 extends over 12 amino acids. V lost 5 bases and J 8 bases, leaving 10 bases between the germline ends. Germline values: CDR1 MNHEY, CDR2 SVGAGI. For the CDR3, the DNA is TGTGCCAGCAGTCAACGGAGAGATGAGCAGTTCTTC. It specifies CASSQRRDEQFF.

V is TRBV18 and J is TRBJ2-2; D not certain. This CDR3 spans 16 amino acids. Germline V CDR1 and CDR2: KGHSH, LQKENI. Trimming left V 3 bases short and J 5 bases short, with 16 bases between. The CDR3 loop reads CASSPHPFESTGELFF. The CDR3 DNA follows: TGTGCCAGCTCACCCCATCCCTTCGAGTCTACCGGGGAGCTGTTTTTT.

The chain couples TRBV10-3 to TRBJ2-6; D is unresolved. Germline values: CDR1 ENHRY, CDR2 SYGVKD. The V end lost 5 bases, the J end lost 0 bases, and 17 bases lay between the germline ends. CDR3 length: 18 residues. The CDR3 region has the DNA TGTGCCATCAGTAAACGGTCCCAAGTCGACTCTGGGGCCAACGTCCTGACTTTC. This codes for CAISKRSQVDSGANVLTF.

The rearrangement joins TRBV5-1 to TRBJ1-1, with a possible D match to TRBD1 (6 bases). The germline V gene encodes CDR1 SGHRS and CDR2 YFSETQ. The CDR3 totals 15 residues. V was pared by 0 bases and J by 8 bases, with 17 bases between. Written as DNA, the CDR3 is TGCGCCAGCAGCTTGGTGGACCCTGTCACAGGGGAAGCTTTCTTT. Translating gives CASSLVDPVTGEAFF.

The V and J genes are TRBV4-1 and TRBJ1-1; D is unclear. The CDR3 contains 17 residues. Between the trimmed V and J ends, which lost 0 bases and 0 bases, there was a span of 14 bases. The V gene's germline CDR1 is MGHRA and CDR2 YSYEKL. The CDR3 region is CASSQDLTTQMNTEAFF. CDR3 DNA sequence: TGCGCCAGCAGCCAAGATTTGACGACGCAAATGAACACTGAAGCTTTCTTT.

Here the CDR3 reads CASSLMRTGAVDTQYF. The DNA of the CDR3 is TGTGCCAGCAGTCTTATGAGGACAGGGGCGGTAGATACGCAGTATTTT. J is TRBJ2-3 and V is TRBV28; 9 bases are a match to TRBD1. Germline trimming cut 5 bases from V and 5 bases from J; bases unmatched to any gene: 11. Germline V lookup: CDR1 MDHEN, CDR2 SYDVKM. The CDR3 totals 16 residues.

The chain uses TRBV11-3 and TRBJ2-7, with D perhaps given as TRBD1 or TRBD2 (6 bases each). Looked up from germline, CDR1 is SGHNT and CDR2 is YENEEA. V was shortened by 5 bases and J by 9 bases, with 32 bases between the two germline ends. The CDR3 extends over 18 amino acids. The CDR3 reads CASSLPRGLGGRDAVQYF. In nucleotides, the CDR3 is TGTGCCAGCAGCCTGCCCCGGGGGCTCGGGGGAAGAGATGCGGTGCAGTACTTC.

This chain connects TRBV4-3 to TRBJ1-1; 7 bases match TRBD1. This CDR3 spans 13 amino acids. Trimming cost V 2 bases and J 5 bases; bases outside gene matches: 2. CDR1 and CDR2 from the germline V gene are LGHNA and YSLEER. This chain's CDR3 is CASSQLQGTEAFF. CDR3 DNA sequence: TGCGCCAGCAGCCAACTACAGGGGACTGAAGCTTTCTTT.

The CDR3 nucleotides read TGCGCCAGCAGCTTTTATAGCGGCGGATCCTACGAGCAGTACTTC. Translating gives CASSFYSGGSYEQYF. The rearrangement uses TRBV5-1 and TRBJ2-7, with D perhaps matching TRBD2 (6 bases). Germline-derived CDR1 and CDR2 are SGHRS and YFSETQ. Trimming stripped 2 bases from V and 1 base from J, with 13 bases between. The CDR3 sequence is 15 residues long.

This CDR3 is CASSVGTGNYEQYF. The CDR3 nucleotides read TGTGCCAGCAGCGTAGGGACAGGAAACTACGAGCAGTACTTC. This chain joins TRBV9 and TRBJ2-7; 7 positions match TRBD1. Per the germline V gene, CDR1 is SGDLS and CDR2 is YYNGEE. The CDR3 is 14 residues long. V shed 0 bases, J shed 3 bases, and the junction held 3 bases outside the gene matches.

In nucleotides, the CDR3 is TGTGCCAGCAGTCGCTCGACAGCTTCAGGAAACACCATATATTTT. Residues: CASSRSTASGNTIYF. The rearrangement links TRBV5-5 to TRBJ1-3; tentative D call: TRBD1 (5 bases). The CDR3 sequence is 15 residues long. Trimming cost V 5 bases and J 4 bases, with 16 bases left between them. In germline, CDR1 is SGHKS, CDR2 YYEKEE (reference sequence).